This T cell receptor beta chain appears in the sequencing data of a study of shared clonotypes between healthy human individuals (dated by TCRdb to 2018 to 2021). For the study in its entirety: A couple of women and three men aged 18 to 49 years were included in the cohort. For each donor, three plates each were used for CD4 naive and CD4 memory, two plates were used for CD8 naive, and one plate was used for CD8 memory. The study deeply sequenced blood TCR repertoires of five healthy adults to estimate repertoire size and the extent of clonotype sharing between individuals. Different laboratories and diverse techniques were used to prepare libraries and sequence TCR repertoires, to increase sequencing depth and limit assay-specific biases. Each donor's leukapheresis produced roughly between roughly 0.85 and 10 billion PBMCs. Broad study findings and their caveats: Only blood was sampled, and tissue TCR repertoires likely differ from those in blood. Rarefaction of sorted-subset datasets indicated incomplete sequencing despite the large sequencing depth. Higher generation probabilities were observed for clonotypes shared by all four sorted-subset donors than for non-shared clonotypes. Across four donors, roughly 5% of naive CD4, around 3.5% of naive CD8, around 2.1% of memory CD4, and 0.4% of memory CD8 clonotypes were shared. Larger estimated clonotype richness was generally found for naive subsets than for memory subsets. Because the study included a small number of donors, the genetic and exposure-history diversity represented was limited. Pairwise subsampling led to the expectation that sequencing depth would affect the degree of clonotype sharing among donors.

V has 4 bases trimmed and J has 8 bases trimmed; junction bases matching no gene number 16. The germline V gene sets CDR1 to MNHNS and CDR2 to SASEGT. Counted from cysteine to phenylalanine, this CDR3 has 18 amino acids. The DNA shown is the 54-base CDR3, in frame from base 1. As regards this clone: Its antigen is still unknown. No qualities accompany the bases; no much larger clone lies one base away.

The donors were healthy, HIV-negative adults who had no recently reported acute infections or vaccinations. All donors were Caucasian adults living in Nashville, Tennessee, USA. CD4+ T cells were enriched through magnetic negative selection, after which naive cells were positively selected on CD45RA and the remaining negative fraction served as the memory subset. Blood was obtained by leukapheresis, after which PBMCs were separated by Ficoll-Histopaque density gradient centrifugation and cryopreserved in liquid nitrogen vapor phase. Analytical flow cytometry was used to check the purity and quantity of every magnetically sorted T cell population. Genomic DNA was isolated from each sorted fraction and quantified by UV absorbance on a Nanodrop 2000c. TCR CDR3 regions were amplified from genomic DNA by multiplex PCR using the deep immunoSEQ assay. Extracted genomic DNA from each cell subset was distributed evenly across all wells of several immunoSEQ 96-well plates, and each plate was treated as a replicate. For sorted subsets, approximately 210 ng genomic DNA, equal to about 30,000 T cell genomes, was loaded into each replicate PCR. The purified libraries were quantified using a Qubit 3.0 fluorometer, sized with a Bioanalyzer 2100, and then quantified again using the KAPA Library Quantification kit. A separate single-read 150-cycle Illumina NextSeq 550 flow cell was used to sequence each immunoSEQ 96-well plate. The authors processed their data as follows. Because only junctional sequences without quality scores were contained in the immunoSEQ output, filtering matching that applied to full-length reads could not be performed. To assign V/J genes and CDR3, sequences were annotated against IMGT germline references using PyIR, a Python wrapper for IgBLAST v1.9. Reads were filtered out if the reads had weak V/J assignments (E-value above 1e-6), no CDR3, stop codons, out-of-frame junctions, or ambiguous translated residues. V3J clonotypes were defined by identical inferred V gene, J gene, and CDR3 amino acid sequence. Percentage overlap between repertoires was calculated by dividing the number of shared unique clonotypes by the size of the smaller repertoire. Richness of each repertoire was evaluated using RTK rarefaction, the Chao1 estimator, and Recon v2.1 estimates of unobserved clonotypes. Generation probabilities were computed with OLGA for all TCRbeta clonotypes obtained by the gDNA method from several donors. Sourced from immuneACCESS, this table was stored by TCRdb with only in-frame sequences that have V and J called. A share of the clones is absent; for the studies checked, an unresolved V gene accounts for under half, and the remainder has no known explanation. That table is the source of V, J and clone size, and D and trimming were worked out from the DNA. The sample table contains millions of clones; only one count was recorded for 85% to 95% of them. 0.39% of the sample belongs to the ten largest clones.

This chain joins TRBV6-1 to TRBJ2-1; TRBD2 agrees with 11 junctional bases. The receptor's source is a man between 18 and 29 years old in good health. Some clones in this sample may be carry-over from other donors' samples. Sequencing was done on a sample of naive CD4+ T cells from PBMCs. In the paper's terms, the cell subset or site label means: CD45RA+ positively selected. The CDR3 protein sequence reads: CASSVVMLSSGRIDEQFF. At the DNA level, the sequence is TGTGCCAGCAGTGTTGTCATGTTATCTAGCGGGAGGATCGATGAGCAGTTCTTC.